Each of the 26 T cell receptor beta chains below was sequenced from the same sample in a study of beta chain features in type 1 diabetes. The sequenced template was cDNA made from the entire isolated RNA. Method: immunoSEQ multiplex PCR; TCRdb's copy keeps in-frame clones and lacks some. The sample carries fewer than 550,000 clones, over 10% recorded once. Input material: naive CD4+ T cells from blood. Receptors originate from a young woman in good health.

The rearrangement links TRBV11-2 to TRBJ2-1; D ambiguous. Per germline, CDR1 SGHAT and CDR2 FQNNGV. V was clipped by 2 bases and J by 7 bases, with 3 bases between them. This CDR3 contains 11 residues. CDR3 loop: CASSLQNEQFF. CDR3 DNA: TGTGCCAGCAGCTTACAGAATGAGCAGTTCTTC.

A few counts support this clone. Within the sample, other DNA sequences also encode this same CDR3. The chain combines TRBV7-9 with TRBJ1-3; D not certain. The CDR3 sequence is 12 residues long. V was cut by 0 bases and J by 3 bases, with 0 bases left in between. Germline V gene sequence: CDR1 SEHNR, CDR2 FQNEAQ (reference sequence). CDR3 protein: CASSLAGNTIYF. The CDR3 nucleotides are TGTGCCAGCAGCTTAGCTGGAAACACCATATATTTT.

This clone was recorded a few times. The V gene is TRBV5-1, the J gene TRBJ2-1, with 8 bases lining up with TRBD1. The V segment lost 0 bases and the J segment 6 bases; nucleotides outside the gene matches: 5. CDR1 and CDR2 (germline): SGHRS, YFSETQ. This CDR3 contains 15 residues. The CDR3 DNA reads as TGCGCCAGCAGCTTGGGGTTAACAGGGGGCAATGAGCAGTTCTTC. Its protein is CASSLGLTGGNEQFF.

This clone came up a few times. This chain joins TRBV19 and TRBJ2-7, with 8 bases identical to TRBD1. The CDR3 extends over 15 amino acids. Trimming at V came to 5 bases and at J to 1 base, leaving 7 bases not matched to a gene. The germline V gene has CDR1 LNHDA and CDR2 SQIVND (reference sequence). In DNA form, the CDR3 reads TGTGCCAGTAGTGCACCGGGACAGGCATCCTACGAGCAGTACTTC. It specifies CASSAPGQASYEQYF.

The chain joins TRBV30 to TRBJ1-1; 8 bases map to TRBD1. CDR1 GTSNPN and CDR2 SVGIG come from the germline V gene (reference sequence). The junction had 7 bases not matched to a gene; V was cut back by 7 bases and J by 9 bases. The CDR3 length is 11 residues. For the CDR3, the DNA is TGTGCCTATGGGACAGGTTGGAAAGCTTTCTTT. This translates into CAYGTGWKAFF.

In this sample, this clone turned up a few times. V usage is TRBV20-1 and J usage is TRBJ1-1; possibly TRBD1 for D (5 bases). This CDR3 comprises 10 residues. V lost 6 bases, J lost 10 bases, and 12 bases lay in between. Germline V gene data show CDR1 as DFQATT and CDR2 as SNEGSKA (reference sequence). The CDR3 coding sequence is TGCAGTGCCAGCGGGGCGCGAGCTTTCTTT. Translated, it gives CSASGARAFF.

In this sample, this clone turned up a few times. The gene calls are TRBV28 and TRBJ1-5, with a weak D call TRBD1 (5 bases). The germline V gene has CDR1 MDHEN and CDR2 SYDVKM. The CDR3 has 16 amino acids. Trimming took 3 bases from V and 0 from J, leaving 12 bases between them. Written as DNA, the CDR3 is TGTGCCAGCAGTTTGGCTGACAGCTATAGCAATCAGCCCCAGCATTTT. This translates into CASSLADSYSNQPQHF.

This clone has only a few counts. This chain connects TRBV27 to TRBJ1-2, with 7 nucleotides matching TRBD1. Germline V gene lookup returns CDR1 MNHEY and CDR2 SMNVEV (reference sequence). CDR3 length: 15 amino acids. V lost 6 bases to trimming and J lost 5 bases; unmatched junction nucleotides: 12. CDR3 region: CASSPNRGRVYGYTF. CDR3 bases: TGTGCCAGCAGCCCGAACAGGGGCAGAGTATATGGCTACACCTTC.

In its sample, this clone was seen a few times. The CDR3 DNA follows: TGTGCCAGCAGCGTAGCTACAGGGACCTATGGCTACACCTTC. Its protein is CASSVATGTYGYTF. This sequence joins TRBV9 and TRBJ1-2; D possibly corresponds to TRBD1 (6 bases). Trimming removed 0 bases from V and 4 bases from J, with 10 bases in between. Germline V gives CDR1 SGDLS, CDR2 YYNGEE. The CDR3 covers 14 residues.

This clone came up a few times. This sequence joins TRBV7-2 and TRBJ1-2; D is undetermined. The V and J ends lost 1 base and 5 bases respectively, with 11 bases between them. The CDR3 length is 14 residues. CDR1 is SGHTA and CDR2 is FQGNSA in the germline V gene. CDR3 DNA: TGTGCCAGCAGCTTAGACCTGGGCCCGTATGGCTACACCTTC. Residues: CASSLDLGPYGYTF.

A remark on this clone: The sample contains more than one DNA sequence encoding this CDR3. The rearrangement joins TRBV7-2 to TRBJ2-5; no firm D call. Trimming left V 1 base short and J 2 bases short, with 5 bases between. CDR1 is SGHTA, CDR2 FQGNSA, per germline. The CDR3 runs 13 residues. The CDR3 DNA reads TGTGCCAGCAGCTTAGGAGTACAAGAGACCCAGTACTTC. This codes for CASSLGVQETQYF.

This clone appeared a few times. The chain combines TRBV28 with TRBJ1-1, with D unclear. CDR3 length equals 12 residues. The germline V gene has CDR1 MDHEN and CDR2 SYDVKM. V dropped 3 bases and J dropped 4 bases, with 6 bases sitting between them. The CDR3 coding sequence is TGTGCCAGCAGTTTGGAAGTCACTGAAGCTTTCTTT. This gives the protein CASSLEVTEAFF.

This clone occurred a few times. This sample includes further DNA sequences coding for the same CDR3. The chain recombines TRBV9 with TRBJ2-1, with a tentative D call TRBD2 (6 bases). The CDR3 length is 14 residues. CDR1 and CDR2 from the germline V gene are SGDLS and YYNGEE. V was trimmed by 2 bases and J by 5 bases, leaving 11 bases between them. Here the CDR3 reads CASSVVAANNEQFF. For the CDR3, the DNA is TGTGCCAGCAGCGTTGTAGCGGCAAACAATGAGCAGTTCTTC. Based on the CDR3 plus reference TRBV9 and TRBJ2-1, the full variable domain is DSGVTQTPKHLITATGQRVTLRCSPRSGDLSVYWYQQSLDQGLQFLIQYYNGEERAKGNILERFSAQQFPDLHSELNLSSLELGDSALYFCASSVVAANNEQFFGPGTRLTVL.

In this sample, this clone turned up a few times. The J gene is TRBJ2-3, the V gene TRBV13; D gene ambiguous. Germline CDR1 PRHDT, CDR2 FYEKMQ (reference sequence). With 5 bases removed from V and 3 bases from J, the gap between germline ends came to 9 bases. The CDR3 totals 13 residues. The DNA for the CDR3 is TGTGCCAGCAGCCCTCTGAGGACAGATACGCAGTATTTT. Translated, it gives CASSPLRTDTQYF.

This clone was detected only a few times. This chain links TRBV9 with TRBJ1-4; D uncertain. V lost 3 bases and J lost 5, with 8 bases in between. The CDR3 consists of 13 residues. Looked up from germline, CDR1 is SGDLS and CDR2 is YYNGEE. The CDR3 DNA is TGTGCCAGCAGCGGGACCATGAATGAAAAACTGTTTTTT. It encodes CASSGTMNEKLFF.

This clone came up a few times. The genes are TRBV28 and TRBJ2-7; D might be TRBD1 (5 bases). The CDR3 is 14 residues long. CDR1 and CDR2 (germline): MDHEN, SYDVKM. V dropped 3 bases and J dropped 2 bases, with 11 bases sitting between them. The CDR3 loop reads CASSFGARAYEQYV. CDR3 sequence (DNA): TGTGCCAGCAGTTTCGGTGCCAGGGCCTACGAGCAGTACGTC.

The rearrangement links TRBV9 to TRBJ1-2, with D possibly TRBD1 on 6 matching bases. Germline V CDR1 and CDR2: SGDLS, YYNGEE. Trimming pared 0 bases from V and 3 bases from J, leaving 12 bases between. The CDR3 is made up of 15 amino acids. The CDR3 sequence is CASSVEPGADYGYTF. The CDR3 DNA reads as TGTGCCAGCAGCGTAGAACCAGGGGCCGACTATGGCTACACCTTC.

The chain employs TRBV29-1 and TRBJ2-4; possibly TRBD1 or TRBD2 for D (5 bases each). Trimming took 0 bases from V and 6 from J, leaving 9 bases between them. Germline V gene data show CDR1 as SQVTM and CDR2 as ANQGSEA. The CDR3 contains 13 residues. The CDR3 nucleotides are TGCAGCGTTGAAGATGAAGGGACAAACATTCAGTACTTC. Amino acid sequence: CSVEDEGTNIQYF.

CDR3 bases: TGTGCCAGCAGTTTAGCACAGGGGTACGAGCAGTACGTC. Residues: CASSLAQGYEQYV. The chain is built from TRBV28 and TRBJ2-7; 7 bases match TRBD1. CDR1 MDHEN and CDR2 SYDVKM come from the germline V gene. The J segment lost 4 bases and the V segment lost 2 bases, leaving 2 bases of the junction unmatched. This CDR3 spans 13 amino acids.

Only a few counts were recorded for this clone. The gene calls are TRBV5-1 and TRBJ2-7; D is perhaps TRBD1 or TRBD2 (5 bases each). V dropped 4 bases and J dropped 1 base, with 18 bases sitting between them. Germline CDR1 and CDR2: SGHRS and YFSETQ. CDR3 length: 16 residues. The CDR3 protein is CASSPGTGFGSYEQYV. CDR3 DNA sequence: TGCGCCAGCAGCCCGGGGACGGGCTTCGGGTCCTACGAGCAGTACGTC.

V gene TRBV9 combines with J gene TRBJ2-1, with D uncertain. Germline CDR1 and CDR2: SGDLS and YYNGEE. The CDR3 consists of 15 residues. The ends were cut back, 0 bases at V and 9 bases at J, with 16 bases in the middle. In DNA form, the CDR3 reads TGTGCCAGCAGCGTAGATCCGAATCTAGGCAGTGAGCAGTTCTTC. Translated: CASSVDPNLGSEQFF. Full variable domain (remainder filled in from reference TRBV9 and TRBJ2-1): DSGVTQTPKHLITATGQRVTLRCSPRSGDLSVYWYQQSLDQGLQFLIQYYNGEERAKGNILERFSAQQFPDLHSELNLSSLELGDSALYFCASSVDPNLGSEQFFGPGTRLTVL.

The chain couples TRBV7-9 to TRBJ2-7; no clear D. Trimming removed 3 bases at V and 6 bases at J, with 15 bases between. Germline CDR1 reads SEHNR; CDR2 reads FQNEAQ (reference sequence). The CDR3 extends over 14 amino acids. The CDR3, as DNA: TGTGCCAGCAGCTTGAGGAAAAGTATAGGCGAGCAGTACTTC. This sequence encodes CASSLRKSIGEQYF.

This clone showed up just a few times. V is TRBV7-9 and J is TRBJ2-6, with D unclear. Germline V gives CDR1 SEHNR, CDR2 FQNEAQ (reference sequence). CDR3 length: 16 residues. Trimming took off 5 bases at V and 1 base at J, with 12 bases between the two ends. The CDR3 protein is CASSLRGGSGANVLTF. CDR3 bases: TGTGCCAGCAGCCTCCGAGGTGGGTCTGGGGCCAACGTCCTGACTTTC.

The chain links TRBV4-1 to TRBJ1-2; the match to TRBD1 covers 7 bases. V shed 4 bases, J shed 4 bases, and the junction held 6 bases outside the gene matches. CDR1 MGHRA and CDR2 YSYEKL come from the germline V gene. This CDR3 region has 14 residues. The CDR3 loop is CASSPGGMPYGYTF. CDR3 in DNA: TGCGCCAGCAGCCCAGGGGGGATGCCCTATGGCTACACCTTC.

The chain is built from TRBV10-3 and TRBJ2-7, with unresolved D. Trimming left V 4 bases short and J 5 bases short, with 6 bases between. The length of the CDR3 is 11 residues. Germline-derived CDR1 and CDR2 are ENHRY and SYGVKD. The CDR3, as DNA: TGTGCCATCAGTGCTAACGACGAGCAGTACTTC. Protein sequence: CAISANDEQYF.

The V gene is TRBV11-3, the J gene TRBJ2-5; D is uncertain. This CDR3 has 11 residues. V was clipped by 7 bases and J by 5 bases, with 8 bases between them. Looked up from germline, CDR1 is SGHNT and CDR2 is YENEEA. The CDR3 is CASTLGETQYF. The DNA for the CDR3 is TGTGCCAGCACCCTCGGGGAGACCCAGTACTTC.